This TCR beta chain was obtained from a study of vaccination effects on CD4 cells after COVID-19. A word on this clone: Antigen unknown.

Libraries were prepared by immunoSEQ multiplex PCR; TCRdb keeps only in-frame clonotypes and omits some of them. The repertoire holds more than 25,000 clones, with around 80% as singletons. In germline, CDR1 is LGHDT, CDR2 YNNKEL (reference sequence). Trimming stripped 2 bases from V and 9 bases from J, with 11 bases between. The CDR3 spans 13 residues. Whole-study findings and limits: Small numbers of convalescent patients limited the study. It also lacked early post-infection timepoints.

Under the ViraFEST assay, PBMC were stimulated with viral peptide pools so that antigen-specific CD4+ T cells expanded. Sequencing was performed afterwards. Subsequent to a culture period of about ten days, CD4+ T cells were isolated. Participants each got two BNT162b2 or mRNA-1273 vaccine doses. Negative nucleocapsid antibody tests before and after vaccination confirmed no previous SARS-CoV-2 infection. The sequenced sample was CD4+ T cells from PBMCs cultured with SARS-CoV-2 spike peptides, obtained after COVID-19 vaccination. The rearrangement joins TRBV3-1 (or the pseudogene TRBV3-2) to TRBJ2-1; no firm D call. This sequence was found in a human donor who received a COVID-19 vaccine. Some clones in this sample may be carry-over from other donors' samples. The CDR3 DNA is TGTGCCAGCAGCCAAATGTTAACCAGTGAGCAGTTCTTC. It specifies CASSQMLTSEQFF.